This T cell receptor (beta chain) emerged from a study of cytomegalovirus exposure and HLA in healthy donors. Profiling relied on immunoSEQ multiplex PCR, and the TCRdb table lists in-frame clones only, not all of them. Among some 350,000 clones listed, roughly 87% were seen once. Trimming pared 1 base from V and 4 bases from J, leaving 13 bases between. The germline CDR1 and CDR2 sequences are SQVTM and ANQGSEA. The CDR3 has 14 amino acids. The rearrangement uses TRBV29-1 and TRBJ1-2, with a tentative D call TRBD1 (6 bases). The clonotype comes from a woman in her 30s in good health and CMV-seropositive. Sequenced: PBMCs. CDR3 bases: TGCAGCGTTGAAGGCAGGGGCGTAGGCTATGGCTACACCTTC. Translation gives CSVEGRGVGYGYTF.